Shown below are 19 T cell receptor beta chains from a single sample sequenced in a study of shared clonotypes between healthy human individuals. The repertoire was sequenced with immunoSEQ multiplex PCR; TCRdb's copy has only in-frame clones and lacks some. The sample has some 690,000 clones, roughly 87% seen once. The sample consisted of memory CD8+ T cells from PBMCs. Stated subset: CD45RO+ cells pooled with CCR7-negative TemRA cells. These receptors all come from a man aged 18 to 35 in good health. Some clones in this sample may be carry-over from other donors' samples.

The chain employs TRBV4-1 and TRBJ1-1; D unclear. The germline gives CDR1 MGHRA, CDR2 YSYEKL. V gave up 3 bases and J gave up 1 base, with 15 bases separating them. The CDR3 loop spans 16 amino acids. This CDR3 is CASSQPILWENTEAFF. The CDR3 region has the DNA TGCGCCAGCAGCCAGCCCATTCTATGGGAGAACACTGAAGCTTTCTTT.

J is TRBJ2-3 and V is TRBV28, with 13 positions matching TRBD2. Germline CDR1 is MDHEN and CDR2 is SYDVKM. The CDR3 spans 18 residues. The trim removed 6 bases at V and 0 bases at J, leaving 9 bases unmatched. CDR3 sequence: CASSLGTSGALSTDTQYF. The CDR3 nucleotides read TGTGCCAGCAGCCTCGGGACTAGCGGGGCCCTCAGCACAGATACGCAGTATTTT.

The CDR3 here is CASSLGAHEQFF. The DNA of the CDR3 is TGCGCCAGCAGCCTCGGAGCCCATGAGCAGTTCTTC. The rearrangement links TRBV5-1 to TRBJ2-1, with D unclear. Per germline, CDR1 SGHRS and CDR2 YFSETQ. Trimming removed 4 bases from V and 8 bases from J, with 10 bases in between. This CDR3 contains 12 residues.

The J gene is TRBJ1-5, the V gene TRBV19, with D tentatively TRBD1 (5 bases). Germline V lookup: CDR1 LNHDA, CDR2 SQIVND (reference sequence). The CDR3 runs to 15 residues. V was trimmed by 10 bases and J by 1 base, leaving 17 bases between them. CDR3 sequence reads: CATKPNRDSNQPQHF. As DNA, the CDR3 is TGTGCCACCAAACCAAACCGGGACAGCAATCAGCCCCAGCATTTT.

This clone was recorded once. The chain links TRBV18 to TRBJ2-5; D is uncertain. Germline-derived CDR1 and CDR2 are KGHSH and LQKENI. CDR3 length: 14 residues. V was pared by 0 bases and J by 10 bases, with 15 bases between. Here the CDR3 reads CASSPPGPERSQYF. The CDR3 nucleotides read TGTGCCAGCTCACCACCTGGGCCCGAAAGGAGCCAGTACTTC.

The chain carries TRBV14 and TRBJ1-2; D remains ambiguous. The V and J ends lost 1 base and 2 bases respectively, with 8 bases between them. The CDR3 sequence is 14 residues long. Germline CDR1 is SGHDN and CDR2 is FVKESK. The CDR3 here is CASSQVEGNYGYTF. The CDR3 region has the DNA TGTGCCAGCAGCCAAGTTGAGGGAAACTATGGCTACACCTTC.

The chain uses TRBV19 and TRBJ2-3, with a tentative D call TRBD2 (5 bases). Germline CDR1 LNHDA, CDR2 SQIVND (reference sequence). V was pared by 3 bases and J by 6 bases, with 13 bases between. The CDR3 is 14 residues long. The CDR3, as DNA: TGTGCCAGTAGTATCGGGGTACGAGCCGATACGCAGTATTTT. Translating it yields CASSIGVRADTQYF. Full variable domain (remainder filled in from reference TRBV19 and TRBJ2-3): DGGITQSPKYLFRKEGQNVTLSCEQNLNHDAMYWYRQDPGQGLRLIYYSQIVNDFQKGDIAEGYSVSREKKESFPLTVTSAQKNPTAFYLCASSIGVRADTQYFGPGTRLTVL.

The chain combines TRBV27 with TRBJ2-3, with D possibly TRBD1 on 6 matching bases. V was trimmed by 3 bases and J by 4 bases, leaving 14 bases between them. This CDR3 region has 15 residues. Looked up from germline, CDR1 is MNHEY and CDR2 is SMNVEV (reference sequence). The CDR3 DNA reads TGTGCCAGCAGTTTTAGACAGGCAATCTCAGATACGCAGTATTTT. Protein product: CASSFRQAISDTQYF.

The rearrangement uses TRBV19 and TRBJ2-1; 8 bases line up with TRBD2. There are 17 residues in the CDR3. With V trimmed by 3 bases and J by 4 bases, 11 bases remained unmatched. From germline, CDR1 is LNHDA and CDR2 SQIVND (reference sequence). The CDR3 sequence is CASSISQRGPLYNEQFF. The CDR3 nucleotides are TGTGCCAGTAGTATTTCTCAGCGGGGGCCCCTGTACAATGAGCAGTTCTTC.

This clone has only one observation. The V gene is TRBV2, the J gene TRBJ2-3; the D gene is possibly TRBD1 (5 bases). The CDR3 contains 18 residues. V was cut by 1 base and J by 5 bases, with 22 bases left in between. From germline, CDR1 is SNHLY and CDR2 FYNNEI. The CDR3 spells CASSEEPPRADYEDTQYF. For the CDR3, the DNA is TGTGCCAGCAGTGAAGAGCCACCCAGGGCGGATTACGAAGATACGCAGTATTTT. The variable domain in full, with the rest retrieved from reference TRBV2 and TRBJ2-3, is EPEVTQTPSHQVTQMGQEVILRCVPISNHLYFYWYRQILGQKVEFLVSFYNNEISEKSEIFDDQFSVERPDGSNFTLKIRSTKLEDSAMYFCASSEEPPRADYEDTQYFGPGTRLTVL.

This chain joins TRBV19 and TRBJ1-2; D possibly corresponds to TRBD1 (6 bases). Germline lookup yields CDR1 LNHDA and CDR2 SQIVND (reference sequence). This CDR3 is built from 15 residues. Trimming shortened V by 3 bases and J by 2 bases, and 13 bases separated the two germline ends. CDR3 DNA: TGTGCCAGTAGTATTGGGTATGGGGGCAACTATGGCTACACCTTC. Residues: CASSIGYGGNYGYTF.

In DNA, the CDR3 is TGTGCCAGCAGCGTAGGGGGCAGTAAGGCAGATACGCAGTATTTT. It codes for CASSVGGSKADTQYF. V usage is TRBV9 and J usage is TRBJ2-3; TRBD1 might be the D (5 bases). V lost 0 bases, J lost 4 bases, and 12 bases lay in between. CDR1 SGDLS and CDR2 YYNGEE come from the germline V gene. This CDR3 spans 15 amino acids.

This rearrangement joins TRBV7-9 to TRBJ2-1; D might be TRBD2 (5 bases). This CDR3 comprises 15 residues. V was cut by 5 bases and J by 5 bases, with 16 bases left in between. In germline, CDR1 is SEHNR, CDR2 FQNEAQ (reference sequence). CDR3 DNA sequence: TGTGCCAGCAGCGCCGCCGGGAAGAGGGACAATGAGCAGTTCTTC. Protein product: CASSAAGKRDNEQFF.

The V call is TRBV4-2, the J call TRBJ1-3, with D hard to call. This CDR3 region has 16 residues. Deletions cut 0 bases from V and 0 bases from J, with 9 bases between. CDR1 is LGHNA, CDR2 YNFKEQ, per germline. DNA for the CDR3: TGTGCCAGCAGCCAAGACAAGATTCGCTCTGGAAACACCATATATTTT. Translated, it gives CASSQDKIRSGNTIYF.

This chain connects TRBV15 to TRBJ2-7, with TRBD1 identical over 10 bases. J lost 6 bases, V lost 0 bases, and 5 bases had no gene match. Germline V gene data show CDR1 as LNHNV and CDR2 as YYDKDF (reference sequence). This CDR3 region has 15 residues. The CDR3 coding sequence is TGTGCCACCAGCAGAGATAAAGGGACAGGGGCCGAGCAGTACTTC. Translating it yields CATSRDKGTGAEQYF.

This clone showed up just once. J is TRBJ2-5 and V is TRBV11-2, with TRBD1 as a possible D gene (6 bases). The J call may be mistaken, given a closer DNA end match to TRBJ2-7. The CDR3 totals 16 residues. Germline V gene lookup returns CDR1 SGHAT and CDR2 FQNNGV. CDR3 region: CASSLYPQGRMDEQYF. The CDR3 DNA follows: TGTGCCAGCAGCTTATACCCCCAGGGGCGAATGGACGAGCAGTACTTC.

The J gene is TRBJ1-4, the V gene TRBV1. TRBV1 is labeled a pseudogene. The CDR3 is 15 residues long. CDR3 sequence: CTSSPPGTENEKLFF. The DNA of the CDR3 is TGCACCAGCAGCCCTCCCGGGACGGAAAATGAAAAACTGTTTTTT.

This rearrangement joins TRBV28 to TRBJ2-7; TRBD2 matches 9 bases. Germline CDR1 is MDHEN and CDR2 is SYDVKM. J was trimmed by 2 bases and V by 5 bases; bases with no gene match: 4. This CDR3 has 14 residues. The CDR3 loop reads CASSPREGPYEQYF. The DNA of the CDR3 is TGTGCCAGCAGTCCGCGGGAGGGCCCCTACGAGCAGTACTTC.

The V and J genes are TRBV7-3 and TRBJ2-1; 9 bases align to TRBD1. Per the germline V gene, CDR1 is SGHTA and CDR2 is FQGTGA. With 4 bases clipped from V and 6 bases from J, the junction kept 7 bases outside the gene matches. The CDR3 runs 15 residues. The CDR3 here is CASSSRDRDPNEQFF. In nucleotides, the CDR3 is TGTGCCAGCAGCTCCCGGGACAGGGACCCCAATGAGCAGTTCTTC.